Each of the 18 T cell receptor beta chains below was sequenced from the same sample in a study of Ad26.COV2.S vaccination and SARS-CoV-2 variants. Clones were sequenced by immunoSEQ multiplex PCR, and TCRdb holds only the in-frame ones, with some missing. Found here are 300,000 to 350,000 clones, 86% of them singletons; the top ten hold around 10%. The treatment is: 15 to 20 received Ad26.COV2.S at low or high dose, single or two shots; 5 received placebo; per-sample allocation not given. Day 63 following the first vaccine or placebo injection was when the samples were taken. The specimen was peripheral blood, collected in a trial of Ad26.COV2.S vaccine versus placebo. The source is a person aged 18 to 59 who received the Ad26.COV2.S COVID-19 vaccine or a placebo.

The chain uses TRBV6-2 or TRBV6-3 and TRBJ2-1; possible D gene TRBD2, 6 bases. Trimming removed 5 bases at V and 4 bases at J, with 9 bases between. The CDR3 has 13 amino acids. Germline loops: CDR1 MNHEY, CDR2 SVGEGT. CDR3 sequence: CASSRENYNEQFF. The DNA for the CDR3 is TGTGCCAGCAGTCGGGAGAATTACAATGAGCAGTTCTTC.

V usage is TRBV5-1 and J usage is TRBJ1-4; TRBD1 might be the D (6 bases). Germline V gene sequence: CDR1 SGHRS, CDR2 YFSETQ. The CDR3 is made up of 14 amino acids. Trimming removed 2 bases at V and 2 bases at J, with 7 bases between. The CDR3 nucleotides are TGCGCCAGCAGCTTACAGGGTACTAATGAAAAACTGTTTTTT. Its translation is CASSLQGTNEKLFF.

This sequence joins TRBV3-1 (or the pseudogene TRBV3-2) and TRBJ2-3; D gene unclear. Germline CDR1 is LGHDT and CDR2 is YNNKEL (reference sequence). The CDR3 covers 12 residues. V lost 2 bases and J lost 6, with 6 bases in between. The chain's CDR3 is CASSQTRDTQYF. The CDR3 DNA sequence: TGTGCCAGCAGCCAAACTCGGGATACGCAGTATTTT.

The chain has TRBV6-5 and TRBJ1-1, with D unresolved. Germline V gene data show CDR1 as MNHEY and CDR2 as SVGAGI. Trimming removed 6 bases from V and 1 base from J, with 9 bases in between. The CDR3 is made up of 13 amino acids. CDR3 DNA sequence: TGTGCCAGCAGCACTAGAGGGAACACTGAAGCTTTCTTT. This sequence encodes CASSTRGNTEAFF.

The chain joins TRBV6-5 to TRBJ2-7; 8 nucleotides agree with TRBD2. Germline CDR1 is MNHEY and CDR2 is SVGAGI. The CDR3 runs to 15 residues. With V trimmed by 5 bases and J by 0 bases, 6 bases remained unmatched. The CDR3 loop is CASSQSGGLSYEQYF. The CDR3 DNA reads TGTGCCAGCAGTCAAAGCGGGGGACTCTCCTACGAGCAGTACTTC.

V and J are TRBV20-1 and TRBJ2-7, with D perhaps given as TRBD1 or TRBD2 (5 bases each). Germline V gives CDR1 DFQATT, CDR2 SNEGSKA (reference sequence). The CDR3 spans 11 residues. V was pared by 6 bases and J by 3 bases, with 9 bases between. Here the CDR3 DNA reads TGCAGTGCCGGGACCGGCTACGAGCAGTACTTC. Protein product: CSAGTGYEQYF.

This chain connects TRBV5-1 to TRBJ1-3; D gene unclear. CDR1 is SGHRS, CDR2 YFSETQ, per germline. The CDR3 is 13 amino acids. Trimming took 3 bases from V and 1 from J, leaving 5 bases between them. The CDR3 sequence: CASSSLSGNTIYF. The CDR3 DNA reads TGCGCCAGCAGCTCCCTGTCTGGAAACACCATATATTTT.

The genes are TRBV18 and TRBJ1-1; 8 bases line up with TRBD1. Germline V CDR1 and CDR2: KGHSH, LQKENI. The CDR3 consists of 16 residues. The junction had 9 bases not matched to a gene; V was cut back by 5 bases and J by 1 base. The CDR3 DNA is TGTGCCAGCTCAGAATGGACAGGGTCCCCGAACACTGAAGCTTTCTTT. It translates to CASSEWTGSPNTEAFF.

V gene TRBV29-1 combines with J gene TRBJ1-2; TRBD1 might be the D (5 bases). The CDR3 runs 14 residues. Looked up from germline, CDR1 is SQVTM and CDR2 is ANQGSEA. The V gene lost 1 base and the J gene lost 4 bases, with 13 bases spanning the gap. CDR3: CSVEGGTIGYGYTF. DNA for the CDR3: TGCAGCGTTGAAGGGGGGACGATCGGCTATGGCTACACCTTC.

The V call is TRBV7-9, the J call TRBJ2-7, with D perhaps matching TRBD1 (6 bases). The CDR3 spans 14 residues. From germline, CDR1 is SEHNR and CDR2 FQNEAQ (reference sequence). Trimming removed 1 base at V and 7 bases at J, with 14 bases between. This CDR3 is CASSLVDRPKEQYF. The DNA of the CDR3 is TGTGCCAGCAGCTTAGTGGACAGACCCAAGGAGCAGTACTTC.

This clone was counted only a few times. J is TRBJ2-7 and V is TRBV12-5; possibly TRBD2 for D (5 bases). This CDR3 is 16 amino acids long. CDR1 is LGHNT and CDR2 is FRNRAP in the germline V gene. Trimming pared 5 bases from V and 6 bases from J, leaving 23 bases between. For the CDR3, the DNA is TGTGCTAGTGGTCCTGAGGGCGGAGAGTGGGGAGTCGAGCAGTACTTC. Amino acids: CASGPEGGEWGVEQYF.

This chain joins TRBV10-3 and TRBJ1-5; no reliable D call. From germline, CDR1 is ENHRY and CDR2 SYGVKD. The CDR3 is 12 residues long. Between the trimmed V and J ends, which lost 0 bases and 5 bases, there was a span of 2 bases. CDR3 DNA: TGTGCCATCAGTGAGTCGGATCAGCCCCAGCATTTT. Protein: CAISESDQPQHF.

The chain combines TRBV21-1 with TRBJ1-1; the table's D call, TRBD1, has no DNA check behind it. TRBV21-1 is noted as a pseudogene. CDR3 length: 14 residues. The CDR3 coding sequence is TGTGCCAGCAGCAAAGTCGACAGGGGTGATGAAGCTTTCTTT. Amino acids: CASSKVDRGDEAFF.

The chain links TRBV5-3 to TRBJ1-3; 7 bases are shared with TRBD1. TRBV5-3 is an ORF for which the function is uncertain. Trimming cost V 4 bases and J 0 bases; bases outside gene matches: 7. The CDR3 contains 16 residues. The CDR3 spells CARSRDRDFSGNTIYF. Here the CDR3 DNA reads TGTGCCAGAAGCCGGGACAGAGACTTCTCTGGAAACACCATATATTTT.

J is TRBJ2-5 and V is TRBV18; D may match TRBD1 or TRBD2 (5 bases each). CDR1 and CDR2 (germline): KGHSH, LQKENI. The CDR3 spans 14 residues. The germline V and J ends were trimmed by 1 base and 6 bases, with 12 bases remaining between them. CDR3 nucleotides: TGTGCCAGCTCACCACTGACAGAGGGGCAGACCCAGTACTTC. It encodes CASSPLTEGQTQYF.

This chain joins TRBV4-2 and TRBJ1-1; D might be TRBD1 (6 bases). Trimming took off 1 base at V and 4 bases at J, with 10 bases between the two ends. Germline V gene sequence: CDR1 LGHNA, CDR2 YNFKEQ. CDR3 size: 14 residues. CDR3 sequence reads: CASSQGGRGTEAFF. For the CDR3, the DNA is TGTGCCAGCAGCCAAGGTGGCAGGGGCACTGAAGCTTTCTTT.

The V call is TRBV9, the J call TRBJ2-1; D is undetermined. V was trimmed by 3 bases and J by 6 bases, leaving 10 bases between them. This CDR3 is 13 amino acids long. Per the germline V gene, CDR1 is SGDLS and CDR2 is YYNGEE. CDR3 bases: TGTGCCAGCAGCGAGGGTAGTGTCAATGAGCAGTTCTTC. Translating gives CASSEGSVNEQFF.

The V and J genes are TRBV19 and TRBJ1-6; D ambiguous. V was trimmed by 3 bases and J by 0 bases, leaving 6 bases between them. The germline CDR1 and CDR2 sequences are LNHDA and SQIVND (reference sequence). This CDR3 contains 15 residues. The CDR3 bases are TGTGCCAGTAGTATGGGAAGCTCCTATAATTCACCCCTCCACTTT. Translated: CASSMGSSYNSPLHF. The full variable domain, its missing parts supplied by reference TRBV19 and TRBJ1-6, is DGGITQSPKYLFRKEGQNVTLSCEQNLNHDAMYWYRQDPGQGLRLIYYSQIVNDFQKGDIAEGYSVSREKKESFPLTVTSAQKNPTAFYLCASSMGSSYNSPLHFGNGTRLTVT.